Listed here are 2 T cell receptor beta chains from one sample, sequenced in a study of blood T cell repertoires in COVID-19. Data came from immunoSEQ multiplex PCR; TCRdb stores just in-frame clones and leaves some out. This sample has about 93,000 clones, with under 90% found just once. Sequencing was performed on peripheral blood. These receptors were collected from a human donor with active COVID-19. The donor label of this sample is uncertain.

This clone has more than one count but fewer than ten. V usage is TRBV27 and J usage is TRBJ1-5; 11 bases match TRBD1. Unmatched junction bases numbered 4, after V lost 3 bases and J lost 0 bases. CDR1 and CDR2 (germline): MNHEY, SMNVEV (reference sequence). This CDR3 is built from 17 residues. Here the CDR3 reads CASSFGTGGPSNQPQHF. The DNA of the CDR3 is TGTGCCAGCAGTTTCGGGACAGGGGGTCCTAGCAATCAGCCCCAGCATTTT.

V and J are TRBV5-1 and TRBJ2-5, with 11 positions matching TRBD1. This CDR3 comprises 16 residues. The J segment lost 2 bases and the V segment lost 2 bases, leaving 5 bases of the junction unmatched. CDR1 and CDR2 (germline): SGHRS, YFSETQ. CDR3 loop: CASSLWGDRGQETQYF. Written as DNA, the CDR3 is TGCGCCAGCAGCTTATGGGGGGACAGGGGGCAAGAGACCCAGTACTTC.